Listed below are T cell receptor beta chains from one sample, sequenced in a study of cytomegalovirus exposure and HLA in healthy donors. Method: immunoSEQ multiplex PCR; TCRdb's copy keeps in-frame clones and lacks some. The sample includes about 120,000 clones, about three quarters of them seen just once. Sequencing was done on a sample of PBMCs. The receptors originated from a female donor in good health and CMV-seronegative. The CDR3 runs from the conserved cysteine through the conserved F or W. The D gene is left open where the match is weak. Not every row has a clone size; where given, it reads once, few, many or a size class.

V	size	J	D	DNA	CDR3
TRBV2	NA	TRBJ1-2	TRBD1	TGTGCCAGCAGGCTTCAACGACAGGGGGCGGAGAGGGGCTACACCTTC	CASRLQRQGAERGYTF
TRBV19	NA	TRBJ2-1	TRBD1	TGTGCCAGTAGTCGAGGGACAGGCGGAATTGAGCAGTTCTTC	CASSRGTGGIEQFF
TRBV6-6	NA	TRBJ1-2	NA	TGTGCCAGTCTGGCCAGGAACTATGGCTACACCTTC	CASLARNYGYTF
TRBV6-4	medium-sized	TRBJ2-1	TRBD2	TGTGCCAGCAGTGACTCTAGCGGGGGGGCCAATGAGCAGTTCTTC	CASSDSSGGANEQFF
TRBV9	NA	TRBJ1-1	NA	TGTGCCAGCAGCGTAGGAAGGGGAGGGGGGAACACTGAAGCTTTCTTT	CASSVGRGGGNTEAFF
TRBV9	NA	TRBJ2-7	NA	TGTGCCAGCAGCGAAGGGGTTGGCTACGAGCAGTACTTC	CASSEGVGYEQYF
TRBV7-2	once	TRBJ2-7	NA	TGTGCCAGCAGCTTAGGAGGATCTGACTACGAGCAGTACTTC	CASSLGGSDYEQYF
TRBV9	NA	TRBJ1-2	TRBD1	TGTGCCAGCAGCGTAGCTCCGGGACAGAGTAACCCGGCAGGCTATGGCTACACCTTC	CASSVAPGQSNPAGYGYTF
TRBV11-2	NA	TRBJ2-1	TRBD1	TGTGCCAGCAGCGAGAAGACAGGGGGCAACTACAATGAGCAGTTCTTC	CASSEKTGGNYNEQFF
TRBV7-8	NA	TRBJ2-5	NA	TGTGCCAGCAGCCTAGGCGGTCTCCAAGAGACCCAGTACTTC	CASSLGGLQETQYF
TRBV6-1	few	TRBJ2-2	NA	TGTGCCAGCCTGGAGGGAAACGTCGGGGAGCTGTTTTTT	CASLEGNVGELFF
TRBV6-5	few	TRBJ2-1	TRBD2	TGTGCCACTAGCGGGGGGAACAATGAGCAGTTCTTC	CATSGGNNEQFF
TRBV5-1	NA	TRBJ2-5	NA	TGCGCCAGCAGTAAAGAAACCGGGTCAAGGACCCAGTACTTC	CASSKETGSRTQYF
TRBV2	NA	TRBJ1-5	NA	TGTGCCAGCAGCCGACGTGGGCTGGAGGGTACTCAGCCCCAGCATTTT	CASSRRGLEGTQPQHF
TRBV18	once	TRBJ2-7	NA	TGTGCCCGCTCCTACGCGGAGGGTAGCTCCTACGAGCAGTACTTC	CARSYAEGSSYEQYF
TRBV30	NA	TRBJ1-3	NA	TGTGCCTGGAGAGAGGACACCACTGGAAACACCATATATTTT	CAWREDTTGNTIYF
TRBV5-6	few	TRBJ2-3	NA	TGTGCCAGCAGCCTAAAAGGGGTAGATACGCAGTATTTT	CASSLKGVDTQYF
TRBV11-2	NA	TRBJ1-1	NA	TGTGCCAGCAGCGAGTTACAGGTTCCGCTGTTGAACACTGAAGCTTTCTTT	CASSELQVPLLNTEAFF
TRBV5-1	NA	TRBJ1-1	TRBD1	TGCGCCAGCAGCATAGGACAGGACACTGAAGCTTTCTTT	CASSIGQDTEAFF
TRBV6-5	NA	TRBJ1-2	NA	TGTGCCAGCAGTGAAGGCGGCGGAACCTATGGCTACACCTTC	CASSEGGGTYGYTF
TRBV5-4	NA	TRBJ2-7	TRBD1	TGTGCCAGCAGTCAACCCGGGACAGGAGAGCAGTACTTC	CASSQPGTGEQYF
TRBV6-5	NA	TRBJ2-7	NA	TGTGCCAGCAGTTACTCGGGACTTGGGAGGAGAGAGCAGTACTTC	CASSYSGLGRREQYF
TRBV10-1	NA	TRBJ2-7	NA	TGCGCCAGCAGTGAGTCAGGGGCGCGCCTTGGAGAGCAGTACTTC	CASSESGARLGEQYF
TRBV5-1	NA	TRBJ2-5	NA	TGCGCCAGCGCTAGTTCGGGGGACCAAGAGACCCAGTACTTC	CASASSGDQETQYF
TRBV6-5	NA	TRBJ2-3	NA	TGTGCCACCACGCGGGCGGGGGATACGCAGTATTTT	CATTRAGDTQYF
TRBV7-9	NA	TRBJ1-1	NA	TGTGCCAGCAGCACCACGGACAGAGGCTACACTGAAGCTTTCTTT	CASSTTDRGYTEAFF
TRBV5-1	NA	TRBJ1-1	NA	TGCGCCAGCAGCCCCAGTGGACAGCTGAACACTGAAGCTTTCTTT	CASSPSGQLNTEAFF
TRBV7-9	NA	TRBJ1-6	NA	TGTTCCAGCAGCGGGGAGGATCTCCACTCACCCCTCCACTTT	CSSSGEDLHSPLHF
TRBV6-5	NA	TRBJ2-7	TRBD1	TGTGCCAGCAGTTTATCTGGGACAGCTTTAGTCGCCGAGCAGTACTTC	CASSLSGTALVAEQYF
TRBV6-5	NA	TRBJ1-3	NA	TGTGCCAGCACGCGGATCTCTGGAAACACCATATATTTT	CASTRISGNTIYF
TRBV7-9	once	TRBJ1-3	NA	TGTGCCAGCAGCTTAGCGCGGGCGAGCTTAATCTCTGGAAACACCATATATTTT	CASSLARASLISGNTIYF
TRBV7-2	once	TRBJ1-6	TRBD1	TGTGCCAGCAGCATTACCGGGACAGAGAATTCACCCCTCCACTTT	CASSITGTENSPLHF
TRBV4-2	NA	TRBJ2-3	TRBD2	TGTGCCAGCAGCCAAGAGCGGGGGGAACGCACAGATACGCAGTATTTT	CASSQERGERTDTQYF
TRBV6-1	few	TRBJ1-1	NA	TGTGCCAGCAGTCCTTCCTTATCCACTGAAGCTTTCTTT	CASSPSLSTEAFF
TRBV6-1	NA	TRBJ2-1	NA	TGTGCCAGCAGTCAGGGGACGGGCTCCTACAATGAGCAGTTCTTC	CASSQGTGSYNEQFF
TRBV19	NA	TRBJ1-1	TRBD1	TGTGCCAGTCGCACAGGGGGCGTGTGGCCGAACACTGAAGCTTTCTTT	CASRTGGVWPNTEAFF
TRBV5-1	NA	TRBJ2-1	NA	TGCGCCAGCAGCTCTACAGGAGAAAGAAACAATGAGCAGTTCTTC	CASSSTGERNNEQFF
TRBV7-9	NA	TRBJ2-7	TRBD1	TGTGCCAGCAGTGGACAGGAGTACGAGCAGTACTTC	CASSGQEYEQYF
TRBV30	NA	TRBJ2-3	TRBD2	TGTGCCTGGAACCGACTAGCGGGGGTCACAGATACGCAGTATTTT	CAWNRLAGVTDTQYF
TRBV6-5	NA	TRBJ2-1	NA	TGTGCCAGCAGTAAAGGGGGGGGCCCCTACAATGAGCAGTTCTTC	CASSKGGGPYNEQFF
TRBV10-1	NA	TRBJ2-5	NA	TGCGCCAGCAGTGGCGGGCCCAGGGAGACCCAGTACTTC	CASSGGPRETQYF
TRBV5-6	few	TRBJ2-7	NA	TGTGCCAGCAGCTTGTCCCTTTACGAGCAGTACTTC	CASSLSLYEQYF